The 5 T cell receptor beta chains listed next were all sequenced from one sample in a study of cytomegalovirus exposure and HLA in healthy donors. The study ran its PCR with 60 Vbeta and 13 Jbeta primers. Generated by immunoSEQ multiplex PCR, the TCRdb table keeps only in-frame clones and is missing some. Here the sample table reports around 100,000 clones. Sequenced sample: PBMCs. These receptors were obtained from a man aged 40-49 years in good health and CMV-seronegative.

The chain carries TRBV14 and TRBJ1-2, with D possibly TRBD1 on 5 matching bases. Germline lookup yields CDR1 SGHDN and CDR2 FVKESK. Between the trimmed V and J ends, which lost 1 base and 5 bases, there was a span of 5 bases. The CDR3 consists of 12 residues. CDR3 loop: CASSQGQYGYTF. As DNA, the CDR3 is TGTGCCAGCAGCCAAGGACAGTATGGCTACACCTTC.

The V gene is TRBV11-3, the J gene TRBJ2-1; 8 bases are shared with TRBD2. The CDR3 totals 16 residues. Looked up from germline, CDR1 is SGHNT and CDR2 is YENEEA. The ends lost 5 bases at V and 2 bases at J; junction bases unmatched: 8. Here the CDR3 reads CASSAFGGAAYNEQFF. CDR3 coding DNA: TGTGCCAGCAGCGCCTTCGGGGGGGCAGCCTACAATGAGCAGTTCTTC.

The genes are TRBV18 and TRBJ2-1; tentative D call: TRBD1 (6 bases). This CDR3 spans 17 amino acids. Looked up from germline, CDR1 is KGHSH and CDR2 is LQKENI. With 3 bases removed from V and 0 bases from J, the gap between germline ends came to 15 bases. CDR3 amino acids: CASSPPGTLSSYNEQFF. The CDR3 region has the DNA TGTGCCAGCTCACCTCCCGGGACACTAAGCTCCTACAATGAGCAGTTCTTC.

J is TRBJ2-5 and V is TRBV19, with 7 bases fitting TRBD1. Germline CDR1 reads LNHDA; CDR2 reads SQIVND (reference sequence). CDR3 length: 14 residues. With V trimmed by 4 bases and J by 2 bases, 4 bases remained unmatched. CDR3 sequence reads: CASSSWDRQETQYF. CDR3 in DNA: TGTGCCAGTAGTAGCTGGGACAGACAAGAGACCCAGTACTTC.

This chain joins TRBV10-2 and TRBJ2-7; TRBD2 matches 14 bases. Trimming cost V 4 bases and J 4 bases; bases outside gene matches: 3. The CDR3 has 15 amino acids. CDR1 and CDR2 from the germline V gene are WSHSY and SAAADI. The DNA of the CDR3 is TGCGCCAGCAGTGGGGGGACTAGCGGGAGTTACGAGCAGTACTTC. This codes for CASSGGTSGSYEQYF.